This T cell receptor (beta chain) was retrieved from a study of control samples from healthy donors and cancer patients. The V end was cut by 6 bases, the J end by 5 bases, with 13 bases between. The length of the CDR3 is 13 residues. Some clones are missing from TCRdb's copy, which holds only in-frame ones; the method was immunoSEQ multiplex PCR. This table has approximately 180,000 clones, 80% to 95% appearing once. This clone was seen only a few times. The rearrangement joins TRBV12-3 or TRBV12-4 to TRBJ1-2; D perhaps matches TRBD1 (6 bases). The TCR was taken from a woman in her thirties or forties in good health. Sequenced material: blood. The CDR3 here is CASRPRDTYGYTF. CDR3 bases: TGTGCCAGCAGACCCCGGGACACTTATGGCTACACCTTC.